A selection of T cell receptor beta chains follows, all from one sample in a study of OX40 agonist ivuxolimab in advanced cancers. The table came from immunoSEQ multiplex PCR; TCRdb's copy has only in-frame clones and leaves some out. The sample yields approximately 100,000 clones, around 85% seen once. Sequencing was performed on CD4+ or CD8+ T cells sorted from blood, taken in a trial of the OX40 agonist ivuxolimab. These receptors originate from an adult with an advanced solid tumor such as melanoma, head and neck, liver or kidney cancer. Both conserved end residues are part of each CDR3. The D gene is left open where the match is weak. Clone size, where shown, is once, few, many, or a class for clones that have expanded.

len: 13
d_gene: TRBD2
j_gene: TRBJ2-1
abundance: .
v_gene: TRBV7-9
CDR3nt: TGTGCCAGCAGCTCAAGCGGGGGCCATGAGCAGTTCTTC
CDR3aa: CASSSSGGHEQFF

len: 12
d_gene: .
j_gene: TRBJ1-1
abundance: .
v_gene: TRBV30
CDR3nt: TGTGCCTGGACCGGGGGACAACTTGAAGCTTTCTTT
CDR3aa: CAWTGGQLEAFF

len: 16
d_gene: .
j_gene: TRBJ2-1
abundance: .
v_gene: TRBV5-4
CDR3nt: TGTGCCGCAAGAACCGCGGGTGGTGGGGCCTACAATGAGCAGTTCTTC
CDR3aa: CAARTAGGGAYNEQFF

len: 13
d_gene: .
j_gene: TRBJ2-2
abundance: once
v_gene: TRBV7-2
CDR3nt: TGTGCCAGCAGCTCGGACTGGACCGGGGAGCTGTTTTTT
CDR3aa: CASSSDWTGELFF

len: 15
d_gene: TRBD1
j_gene: TRBJ1-2
abundance: .
v_gene: TRBV9
CDR3nt: TGTGCCAGCAGCGTAGCACGGACAGGGGGGCATGGCTACACCTTC
CDR3aa: CASSVARTGGHGYTF

len: 13
d_gene: .
j_gene: TRBJ1-5
abundance: once
v_gene: TRBV27
CDR3nt: TGTGCCAGCAGTTTGGGGGTAGGGCAGCCCCAGCATTTT
CDR3aa: CASSLGVGQPQHF

len: 14
d_gene: .
j_gene: TRBJ2-7
abundance: .
v_gene: TRBV11-3
CDR3nt: TGTGCCAGCAGCTTTGGAGGTGAGAGGGACGAGCAGTACTTC
CDR3aa: CASSFGGERDEQYF

len: 14
d_gene: .
j_gene: TRBJ1-3
abundance: once
v_gene: TRBV2
CDR3nt: TGTGCCAGCATAGGGAAACTCTCTGGAAACACCATATATTTT
CDR3aa: CASIGKLSGNTIYF

len: 16
d_gene: .
j_gene: TRBJ2-7
abundance: .
v_gene: TRBV28
CDR3nt: TGTGCCAGCAGTTTAAGTCTTCGGGGCCCCTCCTACGAGCAGTACTTC
CDR3aa: CASSLSLRGPSYEQYF

len: 15
d_gene: TRBD2
j_gene: TRBJ2-7
abundance: .
v_gene: TRBV5-1
CDR3nt: TGCGCCAGCAGCTTGGACGGGGGAGGGTCCTACGAGCAGTACTTC
CDR3aa: CASSLDGGGSYEQYF

len: 14
d_gene: .
j_gene: TRBJ2-7
abundance: .
v_gene: TRBV7-2
CDR3nt: TGTGCCAGCAGCTTTGGTAGCGCCTCCTACGAGCAGTACTTC
CDR3aa: CASSFGSASYEQYF

len: 17
d_gene: .
j_gene: TRBJ1-5
abundance: .
v_gene: TRBV6-1
CDR3nt: TGTGCCAGCAGTGGGGGGTGGGAAGGCTTGGGCAATCAGCCCCAGCATTTT
CDR3aa: CASSGGWEGLGNQPQHF

len: 13
d_gene: .
j_gene: TRBJ2-7
abundance: .
v_gene: TRBV6-8
CDR3nt: TGTGCCGGCAGTCCCAGGGGTTCCTACGAGCAGTACTTC
CDR3aa: CAGSPRGSYEQYF